These T cell receptor beta chains were read from a single sample in a study of blood T cell repertoires in COVID-19. Profiled with immunoSEQ multiplex PCR; TCRdb holds only in-frame clones, not every one. The table records hundreds of thousands of clones, 85% of them present only once. The specimen was peripheral blood. These receptors all stem from a human donor in a cohort sampled during active COVID-19. CDR3s include the opening cysteine and the closing phenylalanine or tryptophan. Fields, in order: V gene, J gene, clone size, D gene, CDR3 DNA, CDR3 protein. D genes are given only for firm matches. The size field is filled for only some rows; it gives once, few, many or a size class.

v_gene: TRBV7-2
j_gene: TRBJ2-7
abundance: .
d_gene: TRBD2
CDR3nt: TGTGCCAGCAGCTTAGGAGGGGCGGGAGGGCCCTACGAGCAGTACTTC
CDR3aa: CASSLGGAGGPYEQYF

v_gene: TRBV28
j_gene: TRBJ2-7
abundance: .
d_gene: .
CDR3nt: TGTGCCAGCAGTTTCGGAGGAGATGGCAACGAGCAGTACTTC
CDR3aa: CASSFGGDGNEQYF

v_gene: TRBV6-5
j_gene: TRBJ1-5
abundance: .
d_gene: TRBD1
CDR3nt: TGTGCCAGCAGTTCCGCCGGGACAGGGGGCAATCAGCCCCAGCATTTT
CDR3aa: CASSSAGTGGNQPQHF

v_gene: TRBV6-1
j_gene: TRBJ1-6
abundance: .
d_gene: .
CDR3nt: TGTGCCAGCAGTGAAGCCGAGTTATCCCGTTCACCCCTCCACTTT
CDR3aa: CASSEAELSRSPLHF

v_gene: TRBV28
j_gene: TRBJ1-1
abundance: .
d_gene: TRBD1
CDR3nt: TGTGCCAGCAGTACCTCCGGGACAGGGCCGAACACTGAAGCTTTCTTT
CDR3aa: CASSTSGTGPNTEAFF

v_gene: TRBV11-3
j_gene: TRBJ2-7
abundance: .
d_gene: .
CDR3nt: TGTGCCAGCACCCTGAGTGGGAGATACGAGCAGTACTTC
CDR3aa: CASTLSGRYEQYF

v_gene: TRBV7-6
j_gene: TRBJ2-7
abundance: once
d_gene: .
CDR3nt: TGTGCCAGCAGCCTCCTTGTCGGGGGATCCTACGAGCAGTACTTC
CDR3aa: CASSLLVGGSYEQYF

v_gene: TRBV2
j_gene: TRBJ1-1
abundance: .
d_gene: TRBD1
CDR3nt: TGTGCCAGTTTTGGGACAGGGGGCGCAATCACTGAAGCTTTCTTT
CDR3aa: CASFGTGGAITEAFF

v_gene: TRBV6-5
j_gene: TRBJ2-1
abundance: few
d_gene: TRBD2
CDR3nt: TGTGCCAGCAGCACCCAAGGGACTATAAGGGGTGAGCAGTTCTTC
CDR3aa: CASSTQGTIRGEQFF

v_gene: TRBV7-9
j_gene: TRBJ1-5
abundance: once
d_gene: TRBD1
CDR3nt: TGTGCCAGCTCGGTGGGGACAGGGGACACTCAGCCCCAGCATTTT
CDR3aa: CASSVGTGDTQPQHF

v_gene: TRBV20-1
j_gene: TRBJ1-2
abundance: .
d_gene: .
CDR3nt: TGCAGTGCTAGAGATCGCATAAACAGCTACTTC
CDR3aa: CSARDRINSYF

v_gene: TRBV19
j_gene: TRBJ2-1
abundance: .
d_gene: .
CDR3nt: TGTGCCAGTAGTATAGGACAGACGTACAATGAGCAGTTCTTC
CDR3aa: CASSIGQTYNEQFF